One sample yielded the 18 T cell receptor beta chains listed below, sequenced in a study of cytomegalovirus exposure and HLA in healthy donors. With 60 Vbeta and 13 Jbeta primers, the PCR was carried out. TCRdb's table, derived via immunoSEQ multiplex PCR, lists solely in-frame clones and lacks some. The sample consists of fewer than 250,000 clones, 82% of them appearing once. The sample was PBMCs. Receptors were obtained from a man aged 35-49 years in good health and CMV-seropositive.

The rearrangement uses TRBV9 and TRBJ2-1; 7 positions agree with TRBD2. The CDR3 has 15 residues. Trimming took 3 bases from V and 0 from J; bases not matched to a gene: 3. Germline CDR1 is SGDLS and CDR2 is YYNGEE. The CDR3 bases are TGTGCCAGCAGCGGCGGGACTACCTCCTACAATGAGCAGTTCTTC. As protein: CASSGGTTSYNEQFF.

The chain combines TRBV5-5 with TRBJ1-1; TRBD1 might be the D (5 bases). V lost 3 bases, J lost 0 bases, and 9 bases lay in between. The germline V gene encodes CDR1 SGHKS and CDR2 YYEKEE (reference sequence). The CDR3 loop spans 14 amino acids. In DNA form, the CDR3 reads TGTGCCAGCAGCTCGGGACTGATGAACACTGAAGCTTTCTTT. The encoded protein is CASSSGLMNTEAFF.

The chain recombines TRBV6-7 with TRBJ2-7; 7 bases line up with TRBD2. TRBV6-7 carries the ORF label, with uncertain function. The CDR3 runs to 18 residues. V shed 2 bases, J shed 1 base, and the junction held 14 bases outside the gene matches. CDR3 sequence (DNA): TGTGCCAGCAGTTACGCCACGAGAGGAAGCGGGATATCCTACGAGCAGTACGTC. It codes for CASSYATRGSGISYEQYV.

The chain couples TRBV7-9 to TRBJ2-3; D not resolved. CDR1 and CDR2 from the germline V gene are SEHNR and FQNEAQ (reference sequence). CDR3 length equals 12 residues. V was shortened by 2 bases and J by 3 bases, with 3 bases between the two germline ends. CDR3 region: CASSLRTDTQYF. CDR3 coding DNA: TGTGCCAGCAGCTTACGGACAGATACGCAGTATTTT.

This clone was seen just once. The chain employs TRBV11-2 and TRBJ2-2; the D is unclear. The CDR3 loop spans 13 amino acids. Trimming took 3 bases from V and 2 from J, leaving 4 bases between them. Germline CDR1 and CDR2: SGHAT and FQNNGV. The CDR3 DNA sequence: TGTGCCAGCAGCTTTACTAACACCGGGGAGCTGTTTTTT. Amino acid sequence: CASSFTNTGELFF. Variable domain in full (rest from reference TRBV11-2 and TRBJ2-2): EAGVAQSPRYKIIEKRQSVAFWCNPISGHATLYWYQQILGQGPKLLIQFQNNGVVDDSQLPKDRFSAERLKGVDSTLKIQPAKLEDSAVYLCASSFTNTGELFFGEGSRLTVL.

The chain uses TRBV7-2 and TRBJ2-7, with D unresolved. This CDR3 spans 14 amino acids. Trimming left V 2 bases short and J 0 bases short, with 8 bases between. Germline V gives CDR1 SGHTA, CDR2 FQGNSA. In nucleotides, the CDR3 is TGTGCCAGCAGCTTAAGACACCCCTCCTACGAGCAGTACTTC. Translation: CASSLRHPSYEQYF.

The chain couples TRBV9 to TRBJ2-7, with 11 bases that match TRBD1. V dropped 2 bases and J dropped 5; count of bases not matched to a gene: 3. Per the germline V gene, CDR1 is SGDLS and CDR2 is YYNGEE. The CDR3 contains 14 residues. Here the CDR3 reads CASSVDRGRDEQYF. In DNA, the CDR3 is TGTGCCAGCAGCGTGGACAGGGGGCGGGACGAGCAGTACTTC.

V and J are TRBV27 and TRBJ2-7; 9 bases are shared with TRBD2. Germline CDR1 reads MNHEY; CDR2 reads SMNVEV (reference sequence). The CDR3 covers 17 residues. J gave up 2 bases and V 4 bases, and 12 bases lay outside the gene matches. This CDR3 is CASSSPAGGPKTYEQYF. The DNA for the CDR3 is TGTGCCAGCAGTTCGCCGGCGGGAGGGCCCAAAACCTACGAGCAGTACTTC.

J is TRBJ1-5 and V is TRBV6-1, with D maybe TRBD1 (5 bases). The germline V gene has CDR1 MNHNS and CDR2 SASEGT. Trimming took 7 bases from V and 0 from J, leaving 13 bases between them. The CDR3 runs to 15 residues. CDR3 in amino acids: CASISGGNSNQPQHF. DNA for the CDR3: TGTGCCAGCATTTCGGGGGGAAATAGCAATCAGCCCCAGCATTTT.

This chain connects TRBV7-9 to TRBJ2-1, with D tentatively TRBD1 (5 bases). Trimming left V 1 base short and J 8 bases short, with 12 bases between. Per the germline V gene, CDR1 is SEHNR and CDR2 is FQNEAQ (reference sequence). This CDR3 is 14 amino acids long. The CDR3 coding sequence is TGTGCCAGCAGCTTAGTGGGCAGGGTGGATGAGCAGTTCTTC. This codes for CASSLVGRVDEQFF.

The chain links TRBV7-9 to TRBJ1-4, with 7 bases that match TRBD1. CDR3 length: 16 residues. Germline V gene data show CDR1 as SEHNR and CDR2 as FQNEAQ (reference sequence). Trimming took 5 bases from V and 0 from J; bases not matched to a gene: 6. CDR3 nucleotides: TGTGCCAGCAGCCCTGGGACAGCCGCAACTAATGAAAAACTGTTTTTT. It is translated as CASSPGTAATNEKLFF.

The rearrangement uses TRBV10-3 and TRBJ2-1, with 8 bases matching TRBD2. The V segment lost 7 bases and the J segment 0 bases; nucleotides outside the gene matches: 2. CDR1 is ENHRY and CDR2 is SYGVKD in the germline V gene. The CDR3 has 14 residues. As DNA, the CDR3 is TGTGCCATCATGGGGACTAGCTCCTACAATGAGCAGTTCTTC. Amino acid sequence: CAIMGTSSYNEQFF.

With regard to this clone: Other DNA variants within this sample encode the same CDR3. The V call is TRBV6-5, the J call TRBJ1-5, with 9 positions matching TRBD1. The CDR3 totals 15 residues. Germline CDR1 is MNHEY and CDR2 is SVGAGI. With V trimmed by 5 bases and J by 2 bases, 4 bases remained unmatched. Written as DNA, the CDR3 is TGTGCCAGCAGTCTGGACAGGGGAGGCAATCAGCCCCAGCATTTT. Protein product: CASSLDRGGNQPQHF.

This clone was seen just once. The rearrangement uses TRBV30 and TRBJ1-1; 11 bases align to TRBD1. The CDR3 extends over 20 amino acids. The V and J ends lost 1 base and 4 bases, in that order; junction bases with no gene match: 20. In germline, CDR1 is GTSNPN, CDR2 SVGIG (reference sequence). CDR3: CAWSGVGTGGYSGSGTEAFF. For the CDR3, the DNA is TGTGCCTGGAGTGGGGTTGGGACAGGGGGATATTCGGGTTCGGGCACTGAAGCTTTCTTT.

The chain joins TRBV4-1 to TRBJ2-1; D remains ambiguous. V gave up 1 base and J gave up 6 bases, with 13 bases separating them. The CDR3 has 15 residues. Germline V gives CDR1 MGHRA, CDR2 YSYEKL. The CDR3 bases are TGCGCCAGCAGCCAAGGTATCCTAGTACGCAATGAGCAGTTCTTC. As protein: CASSQGILVRNEQFF.

CDR3 DNA: TGTGCCTGGAGTCCAGGGGATACTGAAGCTTTCTTT. Its protein product is CAWSPGDTEAFF. This chain uses TRBV30 with TRBJ1-1; D may be TRBD1 (6 bases). V lost 2 bases and J lost 5, with 9 bases in between. This CDR3 has 12 amino acids. Germline V gene data show CDR1 as GTSNPN and CDR2 as SVGIG (reference sequence).

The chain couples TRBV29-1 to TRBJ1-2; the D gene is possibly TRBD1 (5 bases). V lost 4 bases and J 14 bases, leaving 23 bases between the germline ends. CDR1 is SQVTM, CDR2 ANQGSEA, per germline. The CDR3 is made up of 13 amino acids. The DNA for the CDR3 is TGCAGCGTTGGTACAGAGACACCTAGGGGTAGGACCTTC. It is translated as CSVGTETPRGRTF.

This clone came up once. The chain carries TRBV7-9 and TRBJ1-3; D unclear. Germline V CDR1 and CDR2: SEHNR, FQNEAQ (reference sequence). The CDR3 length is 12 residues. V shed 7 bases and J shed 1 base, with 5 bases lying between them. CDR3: CASTKSGNTIYF. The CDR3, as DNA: TGTGCCAGCACCAAATCTGGAAACACCATATATTTT.